Following are 9 T cell receptor beta chains from one sample sequenced in a study of technical replicates of blood from several donors (dated by TCRdb to between 2016 and 2019). Library creation used the immunoSEQ multiplex PCR assay. The source is immuneACCESS, and TCRdb retained only in-frame sequences with V and J called. Part of the clones is not carried over; for the studies checked, unresolved V genes explain less than half of this, and the remainder is unexplained. For this sample the table gives 75,000 to 85,000 clones, of which roughly four fifths were detected only once. The top ten hold 3.5% to 4% of the sample. Sequencing was carried out using PBMCs. These receptors were taken from a human donor in good health. Some clones in this sample may be carry-over from other donors' samples.

The rearrangement uses TRBV18 and TRBJ2-5; 8 bases are shared with TRBD1. Germline-derived CDR1 and CDR2 are KGHSH and LQKENI. Losses at the gene ends were 4 bases for V and 9 bases for J; bases not matched to a gene: 10. The CDR3 runs to 14 residues. The DNA for the CDR3 is TGTGCCAGCTCACTGACAGGGGCGGGTGAGGCCCAGTACTTC. This translates into CASSLTGAGEAQYF.

This chain connects TRBV15 to TRBJ2-7; 9 nucleotides match TRBD1. This CDR3 is built from 16 residues. Germline V gene lookup returns CDR1 LNHNV and CDR2 YYDKDF (reference sequence). V was pared by 3 bases and J by 3 bases, with 9 bases of the junction left unmatched. The CDR3 is CATSRGTGTGNYEQYF. The CDR3 region has the DNA TGTGCCACCAGCAGGGGCACCGGGACAGGGAACTACGAGCAGTACTTC.

This chain links TRBV25-1 with TRBJ1-2; D is uncertain. Germline lookup yields CDR1 MGHDK and CDR2 SYGVNS. The length of the CDR3 is 17 residues. Trimming took 1 base from V and 2 from J, leaving 17 bases between them. CDR3 sequence: CASSEWEGSERNYGYTF. For the CDR3, the DNA is TGTGCCAGCAGTGAATGGGAGGGAAGTGAACGGAACTATGGCTACACCTTC.

This clone was observed a single time. The chain uses TRBV19 and TRBJ1-2; D gene unclear. There are 15 residues in the CDR3. V lost 6 bases, J lost 4 bases, and 18 bases lay in between. Germline V gives CDR1 LNHDA, CDR2 SQIVND (reference sequence). The CDR3 region is CASSLAPGPGYGYTF. As DNA, the CDR3 is TGTGCCAGTAGCCTTGCGCCAGGCCCCGGCTATGGCTACACCTTC.

The V call is TRBV19, the J call TRBJ1-3; 7 nucleotides agree with TRBD1. J was trimmed by 0 bases and V by 3 bases; bases with no gene match: 5. Per the germline V gene, CDR1 is LNHDA and CDR2 is SQIVND (reference sequence). The CDR3 has 16 residues. The CDR3 sequence is CASSMGQTISGNTIYF. The CDR3 nucleotides read TGTGCCAGTAGTATGGGACAGACTATCTCTGGAAACACCATATATTTT.

The chain uses TRBV27 and TRBJ1-5, with no clear D. This CDR3 region has 14 residues. V was pared by 4 bases and J by 7 bases, with 14 bases between. Germline assignment: CDR1 MNHEY and CDR2 SMNVEV (reference sequence). CDR3 sequence: CASSWSRSGQPQHF. CDR3 in DNA: TGTGCCAGCAGTTGGTCTCGATCGGGGCAGCCCCAGCATTTT.

The chain combines TRBV18 with TRBJ2-7; 8 nucleotides match TRBD2. This CDR3 has 14 amino acids. The V and J ends lost 4 bases and 2 bases, in that order; junction bases with no gene match: 4. Germline CDR1 KGHSH, CDR2 LQKENI. The CDR3 loop is CASSLTSGPYEQYF. Written as DNA, the CDR3 is TGTGCCAGCTCACTAACTAGCGGACCCTACGAGCAGTACTTC.

This rearrangement joins TRBV6-5 to TRBJ2-7; 11 nucleotides match TRBD1. CDR1 is MNHEY, CDR2 SVGAGI, per germline. This CDR3 is 15 amino acids long. With 5 bases clipped from V and 1 base from J, the junction kept 4 bases outside the gene matches. The CDR3 here is CASSGQGAGSYEQYF. The CDR3 bases are TGTGCCAGCAGTGGACAGGGGGCTGGGTCCTACGAGCAGTACTTC.

CDR3 in amino acids: CASSSELAGGYNEQFF. CDR3 DNA: TGTGCCAGCAGCTCGGAACTAGCGGGAGGTTACAATGAGCAGTTCTTC. The chain employs TRBV11-2 and TRBJ2-1; TRBD2 agrees at 12 bases. The CDR3 sequence is 16 residues long. With 4 bases clipped from V and 4 bases from J, the junction kept 5 bases outside the gene matches. Germline V gene lookup returns CDR1 SGHAT and CDR2 FQNNGV.